One sample yielded the 21 T cell receptor beta chains listed below, sequenced in a study of blood T cell repertoires in COVID-19. This table comes from immunoSEQ multiplex PCR, and its TCRdb copy is limited to in-frame clones, with some not included. The sample has fewer than 350,000 clones, roughly nine tenths seen once. Source material: PBMCs or T cells enriched from blood (not recorded which). The receptor source for this set is a woman between 40 and 50 years old who had recovered from COVID-19.

The CDR3 is CASNDRGNYGYTF. CDR3 DNA sequence: TGTGCCAGCAACGACAGGGGTAACTATGGCTACACCTTC. The chain uses TRBV12-3 or TRBV12-4 and TRBJ1-2, with 8 positions matching TRBD1. CDR3 size: 13 residues. Trimming at V came to 7 bases and at J to 1 base, leaving 2 bases not matched to a gene.

V gene TRBV2 combines with J gene TRBJ1-1; TRBD1 agrees at 8 bases. Trimming cost V 5 bases and J 2 bases; bases outside gene matches: 4. CDR1 and CDR2 from the germline V gene are SNHLY and FYNNEI. This CDR3 region has 14 residues. CDR3 protein: CASSRQGRNTEAFF. The CDR3 DNA reads as TGTGCCAGCAGTAGACAGGGGCGAAACACTGAAGCTTTCTTT.

This chain links TRBV5-1 with TRBJ1-4, with 10 bases lining up with TRBD1. This CDR3 spans 15 amino acids. Germline CDR1 SGHRS, CDR2 YFSETQ. The V gene end was trimmed by 6 bases and the J gene end by 8 bases; junction bases not matched to a gene: 10. Here the CDR3 reads CASTFSGTGDEKLFF. CDR3 bases: TGCGCCAGCACGTTTTCCGGGACAGGGGACGAAAAACTGTTTTTT.

This chain connects TRBV30 to TRBJ1-4; 8 bases are a match to TRBD1. V lost 4 bases, J lost 8 bases, and 12 bases stayed unmatched. The CDR3 is 15 amino acids. The germline gives CDR1 GTSNPN, CDR2 SVGIG (reference sequence). CDR3 in amino acids: CAWKLFDRGDEKLFF. The CDR3, as DNA: TGTGCCTGGAAACTGTTTGACAGGGGAGACGAAAAACTGTTTTTT. The entire variable domain, with the rest obtained from reference TRBV30 and TRBJ1-4, is as follows: SQTIHQWPATLVQPVGSPLSLECTVEGTSNPNLYWYRQAAGRGLQLLFYSVGIGQISSEVPQNLSASRPQDRQFILSSKKLLLSDSGFYLCAWKLFDRGDEKLFFGSGTQLSVL.

The chain employs TRBV18 and TRBJ2-1; 7 nucleotides line up with TRBD2. V lost 0 bases and J lost 3; bases outside the gene matches: 8. The CDR3 runs to 17 residues. Germline lookup yields CDR1 KGHSH and CDR2 LQKENI. The CDR3 here is CASSPPLKGRDYNEQFF. The CDR3 DNA sequence: TGTGCCAGCTCACCACCGCTGAAGGGGAGGGACTACAATGAGCAGTTCTTC. Full variable domain (remainder filled in from reference TRBV18 and TRBJ2-1): NAGVMQNPRHLVRRRGQEARLRCSPMKGHSHVYWYRQLPEEGLKFMVYLQKENIIDESGMPKERFSAEFPKEGPSILRIQQVVRGDSAAYFCASSPPLKGRDYNEQFFGPGTRLTVL.

The V and J genes are TRBV2 and TRBJ1-6; D may be TRBD1 (5 bases). Trimming pared 3 bases from V and 7 bases from J, leaving 10 bases between. Germline V gene data show CDR1 as SNHLY and CDR2 as FYNNEI. The CDR3 sequence is 14 residues long. CDR3: CASSDRVRNSPLHF. The CDR3 region has the DNA TGTGCCAGCAGTGACAGGGTGAGGAATTCACCCCTCCACTTT.

This chain uses TRBV27 with TRBJ2-3; D is possibly TRBD2 (7 bases). V lost 5 bases to trimming and J lost 5 bases, with 17 bases between them. Germline loops: CDR1 MNHEY, CDR2 SMNVEV (reference sequence). The CDR3 is 15 residues long. Here the CDR3 reads CASSAAGAGGDTQYF. CDR3 DNA sequence: TGTGCCAGCAGTGCCGCGGGGGCGGGTGGAGATACGCAGTATTTT.

The V gene is TRBV30, the J gene TRBJ1-2; weak D call: TRBD1 (5 bases). The CDR3 has 15 residues. Germline CDR1 and CDR2: GTSNPN and SVGIG (reference sequence). V lost 4 bases and J 7 bases, leaving 22 bases between the germline ends. The CDR3 DNA reads as TGTGCCTGGACCATCGCCCTCCCGGGGGTACTTGGCTACACCTTC. Translating gives CAWTIALPGVLGYTF.

For the CDR3, the DNA is TGTGCCAGTACACCAATCGGGATTTCGAACACCGGGGAGCTGTTTTTT. This gives the protein CASTPIGISNTGELFF. This chain joins TRBV19 and TRBJ2-2; TRBD2 might be the D (5 bases). Trimming left V 7 bases short and J 0 bases short, with 15 bases between. CDR1 LNHDA and CDR2 SQIVND come from the germline V gene (reference sequence). This CDR3 contains 16 residues.

The J gene is TRBJ2-3, the V gene TRBV2; weak D call: TRBD2 (5 bases). Germline V lookup: CDR1 SNHLY, CDR2 FYNNEI. The CDR3 is made up of 11 amino acids. V dropped 7 bases and J dropped 9 bases, with 11 bases sitting between them. The CDR3 loop is CASKAVDTQYF. DNA of the CDR3: TGTGCCAGCAAAGCGGTAGACACGCAGTATTTT.

The chain joins TRBV9 to TRBJ1-6; perhaps TRBD1 as D (6 bases). This CDR3 has 15 amino acids. Looked up from germline, CDR1 is SGDLS and CDR2 is YYNGEE. Deletions cut 5 bases from V and 7 bases from J, with 16 bases between. The CDR3 region is CASRQGERGNSPLHF. CDR3 coding DNA: TGTGCCAGCAGGCAAGGGGAGAGGGGGAATTCACCCCTCCACTTT.

V usage is TRBV5-1 and J usage is TRBJ1-2, with 7 bases aligning to TRBD1. V was clipped by 3 bases and J by 2 bases; unmatched bases: 13. The CDR3 is made up of 17 amino acids. Germline-derived CDR1 and CDR2 are SGHRS and YFSETQ. CDR3 residues: CASSSDPGQLLNYGYTF. CDR3 bases: TGCGCCAGCAGCTCGGATCCGGGACAGCTCCTCAACTATGGCTACACCTTC. The complete variable domain, with remaining parts taken from reference TRBV5-1 and TRBJ1-2, reads KAGVTQTPRYLIKTRGQQVTLSCSPISGHRSVSWYQQTPGQGLQFLFEYFSETQRNKGNFPGRFSGRQFSNSRSEMNVSTLELGDSALYLCASSSDPGQLLNYGYTFGSGTRLTVV.

The V and J genes are TRBV5-5 and TRBJ2-1; 8 nucleotides agree with TRBD1. From germline, CDR1 is SGHKS and CDR2 YYEKEE (reference sequence). The junction had 12 bases not matched to a gene; V was cut back by 6 bases and J by 4 bases. CDR3 length: 16 residues. CDR3 in DNA: TGTGCCAGCACCCCCCTGGCAGGGGGCCTTTACAATGAGCAGTTCTTC. It yields the protein CASTPLAGGLYNEQFF.

The chain combines TRBV6-2 or TRBV6-3 with TRBJ2-7; perhaps TRBD2 as D (5 bases). The CDR3 is 14 amino acids. CDR1 and CDR2 from the germline V gene are MNHEY and SVGEGT. V dropped 4 bases and J dropped 5 bases, with 15 bases sitting between them. CDR3 sequence (DNA): TGTGCCAGCAGTTTCCGAGGTGCGGGCAACGAGCAGTACTTC. Its protein is CASSFRGAGNEQYF.

The rearrangement uses TRBV7-2 and TRBJ2-5; D is possibly TRBD1 (6 bases). This CDR3 has 14 amino acids. The germline V and J ends were trimmed by 3 bases and 4 bases, with 12 bases remaining between them. Germline values: CDR1 SGHTA, CDR2 FQGNSA. The CDR3 spells CASSFGGRPETQYF. The CDR3 bases are TGTGCCAGCAGCTTTGGGGGCCGGCCAGAGACCCAGTACTTC.

The V call is TRBV7-8, the J call TRBJ1-2; 8 bases fit TRBD1. Germline CDR1 SGHVS, CDR2 FQNEAQ. V lost 1 base to trimming and J lost 7 bases; unmatched junction nucleotides: 14. The CDR3 sequence is 17 residues long. The CDR3 region has the DNA TGTGCCAGCAGCTTAGGACAGGGGCCTAAGAGCTATAGTGGCTACACCTTC. This gives the protein CASSLGQGPKSYSGYTF.

This chain connects TRBV5-1 to TRBJ2-5; TRBD1 matches 8 bases. V dropped 4 bases and J dropped 1; count of bases not matched to a gene: 9. CDR1 is SGHRS and CDR2 is YFSETQ in the germline V gene. This CDR3 comprises 16 residues. The CDR3 sequence: CASSRVTTGAQETQYF. For the CDR3, the DNA is TGCGCCAGCAGCCGAGTGACGACAGGGGCCCAAGAGACCCAGTACTTC.

Note on this clone: Germline is not matched at one junction end, which may reflect a read error. The V gene is TRBV7-7, the J gene TRBJ2-1, with 12 bases identical to TRBD2. The CDR3 totals 14 residues. Germline CDR1 SSHAT, CDR2 FNYEAQ (reference sequence). CDR3 loop: CASSLGTSGYEQFF. CDR3 coding DNA: TGTGCTAGCAGCTTAGGGACTAGCGGGTATGAGCAGTTCTTC.

The rearrangement uses TRBV18 and TRBJ1-2; 8 bases fit TRBD1. The CDR3 runs 19 residues. Losses at the gene ends were 0 bases for V and 4 bases for J; bases not matched to a gene: 16. Germline V gene data show CDR1 as KGHSH and CDR2 as LQKENI. This chain's CDR3 is CASSPPWARATGVGYGYTF. The CDR3 coding sequence is TGTGCCAGCTCACCACCTTGGGCGCGGGCGACAGGGGTCGGCTATGGCTACACCTTC.

This rearrangement joins TRBV4-1 to TRBJ1-1, with 8 nucleotides matching TRBD1. The CDR3 has 15 amino acids. Per the germline V gene, CDR1 is MGHRA and CDR2 is YSYEKL. Trimming at V came to 4 bases and at J to 6 bases, leaving 10 bases not matched to a gene. CDR3 residues: CASSRGQESPSEAFF. The CDR3 coding sequence is TGCGCCAGCAGCCGGGGACAGGAGAGCCCTTCTGAAGCTTTCTTT.

This rearrangement joins TRBV30 to TRBJ2-1; D may be TRBD2 (6 bases). Germline V lookup: CDR1 GTSNPN, CDR2 SVGIG (reference sequence). The V gene lost 6 bases and the J gene lost 6 bases, with 15 bases spanning the gap. The CDR3 sequence is 13 residues long. The CDR3 sequence: CACSSGTLNEQFF. The CDR3 DNA reads TGTGCCTGTAGTTCCGGGACTCTCAATGAGCAGTTCTTC.